The source of this TCR beta chain is a study of blood T cell repertoires in COVID-19. Overall study context: COVID-19 samples collected from the United States, Italy and Spain covered acute and convalescent phases. T cells, B-cell-depleted T cells, or PBMCs provided the cDNA or gDNA that served as material.

Seattle-derived patients entered the study during active infection and were followed longitudinally. How the authors handled the data: By means of reference gene primer amplification, nucleated cell counts were estimated. TCRdb keeps only in-frame clones here, not all; method: immunoSEQ multiplex PCR. V and J calls and clone size are as listed in that table; D and trimming were resolved from the DNA. The sample consists of some 360,000 clones, about 90% of them appearing once. Germline-derived CDR1 and CDR2 are MNHEY and SMNVEV (reference sequence). Unmatched junction bases numbered 3, after V lost 6 bases and J lost 4 bases. The length of the CDR3 is 14 residues.

Sequenced sample: peripheral blood. The source of this sequence is a woman in her sixties or seventies with COVID-19, enrolled during active disease. The chain has TRBV27 and TRBJ2-2; 9 bases agree with TRBD1. CDR3 sequence: CASRRDRATGELFF. CDR3 DNA sequence: TGTGCCAGCAGGCGGGACAGGGCCACCGGGGAGCTGTTTTTT.